The source of this T cell receptor beta chain is a study of shared clonotypes between healthy human individuals. Study-wide results and limits: Unshared clonotypes carried lower generation probabilities than those common to all four donors.

V shed 6 bases, J shed 2 bases, and the junction held 9 bases outside the gene matches. This CDR3 region has 15 residues. Germline V gene sequence: CDR1 MNHEY, CDR2 SVGAGI. Profiled with immunoSEQ multiplex PCR; TCRdb holds only in-frame clones, not every one. The sample yields about 2 million clones, around 95% seen once. The investigators split CD4+ cells into a CD45RA+ naive subset and a CD45RA-negative memory subset. As regards this clone: The target antigen is unknown.

Sequencing input: naive CD4+ T cells sorted from blood. Sample subset: CD45RA+ positively selected. This clonotype originated in a man younger than 35 in good health. The V and J genes are TRBV6-5 and TRBJ2-7; TRBD1 aligns across 8 bases. The CDR3, as DNA: TGTGCCAGCAGCTACCGTGGACAGGGACCCTACGAGCAGTACTTC. Translation gives CASSYRGQGPYEQYF.